Listed below are T cell receptor beta chains from one sample, sequenced in a study of vaccination and CD4 T cells after COVID-19. These receptors have no known antigen. Via MiXCR, TCRdb re-called the PCR reads, giving one row per CDR3 protein. In the table there are some 20,000 distinct CDR3 sequences, around 44% of which are singletons. The sequenced sample was CD4+ T cells from blood, cultured in vitro. Source of these receptors: a human donor who had recovered from COVID-19. CDR3s include the opening cysteine and the closing phenylalanine or tryptophan. A D gene is named only where the DNA matches it firmly. Where a row states a size, it is once, few, many or the class of an expanded clone; other rows omit it.

d_gene	v_gene	abundance	j_gene	CDR3aa	CDR3nt
TRBD1	TRBV6-1	NA	TRBJ1-5	CASSEIGGTVNQPQHF	TGTGCCAGCAGTGAAATCGGTGGGACAGTCAATCAGCCCCAGCATTTT
TRBD2	TRBV15	NA	TRBJ2-7	CATSRDSLAGVEQYF	TGTGCCACCAGCAGAGATAGCCTAGCGGGAGTTGAGCAGTACTTC
TRBD2	TRBV12-3/TRBV12-4	NA	TRBJ2-3	CASSSGGGRADTQYF	TGTGCCAGCAGCTCCGGGGGGGGCCGGGCAGATACGCAGTATTTT
TRBD1	TRBV19	NA	TRBJ2-6	CASSIGTGISGANVLTF	TGTGCCAGTAGTATCGGGACAGGGATCTCTGGGGCCAACGTCCTGACTTTC
TRBD1	TRBV6-1	few	TRBJ1-5	CASSDSGTVIFGGNQPQHF	TGTGCCAGCAGTGACAGCGGGACAGTAATTTTCGGGGGCAATCAGCCCCAGCATTTT
NA	TRBV27	few	TRBJ2-2	CASSLLPNTGELFF	TGTGCCAGCAGTTTATTGCCAAACACCGGGGAGCTGTTTTTT
NA	TRBV28	NA	TRBJ1-5	CASSDSTSLNQPQHF	TGTGCCAGCAGTGACTCCACATCCTTGAATCAGCCCCAGCATTTT
TRBD2	TRBV20-1	few	TRBJ2-3	CSALAGGPQDTQYF	TGCAGTGCTCTAGCGGGAGGGCCTCAAGATACGCAGTATTTT
NA	TRBV20-1	NA	TRBJ2-1	CSARRGQIPNNEQFF	TGCAGTGCTAGACGGGGCCAAATACCCAACAATGAGCAGTTCTTC
NA	TRBV24-1	NA	TRBJ1-1	CATSAGTEAFF	TGTGCCACCAGTGCAGGGACTGAAGCTTTCTTT
NA	TRBV2	few	TRBJ1-4	CASSEQEVSNEKLFF	TGTGCCAGCAGTGAGCAGGAGGTGTCTAATGAAAAACTGTTTTTT
NA	TRBV27	NA	TRBJ2-7	CASSLGGQTSYEQYF	TGTGCCAGCAGTTTGGGGGGCCAGACGTCCTACGAGCAGTACTTC
NA	TRBV20-1	NA	TRBJ1-2	CSAPYGGRSMTNYGYTF	TGCAGTGCTCCTTACGGGGGACGCTCTATGACTAACTATGGCTACACCTTC
NA	TRBV20-1	NA	TRBJ2-7	CSATRGISGEQYF	TGCAGTGCCACCCGGGGGATATCGGGCGAGCAGTACTTC
NA	TRBV20-1	NA	TRBJ1-5	CSARDRGWGGDQPQHF	TGCAGTGCTAGAGATCGGGGGTGGGGGGGCGATCAGCCCCAGCATTTT
TRBD1	TRBV6-1	NA	TRBJ2-1	CASSQERTGRYNEQFF	TGTGCCAGCAGCCAGGAACGGACAGGAAGGTACAATGAGCAGTTCTTC
NA	TRBV11-2	NA	TRBJ2-1	CASSLAGVSSYNEQFF	TGTGCCAGCAGCTTAGCGGGCGTTAGCTCCTACAATGAGCAGTTCTTC
TRBD1	TRBV6-2/TRBV6-3	few	TRBJ2-3	CASSFIGRDRSTDTQYF	TGTGCCAGCAGTTTTATTGGTCGGGACAGGTCCACAGATACGCAGTATTTT
NA	TRBV7-9	few	TRBJ2-1	CASSLAGRPGEQFF	TGTGCCAGCAGCTTAGCGGGCAGGCCGGGTGAGCAGTTCTTC
NA	TRBV27	NA	TRBJ2-3	CASSPTRFTQYF	TGTGCCAGCAGTCCTACTAGATTTACGCAGTATTTT
NA	TRBV28	few	TRBJ1-2	CASSFSNRVWGYTF	TGTGCCAGCAGTTTTTCGAACAGGGTGTGGGGCTACACCTTC
NA	TRBV20-1	NA	TRBJ1-1	CSASPWNTEAFF	TGCAGTGCTAGCCCCTGGAACACTGAAGCTTTCTTT
TRBD2	TRBV6-2/TRBV6-3	NA	TRBJ2-7	CASSRTSGDSYEQYF	TGTGCCAGCAGTCGGACTAGCGGGGACTCCTACGAGCAGTACTTC
NA	TRBV10-3	NA	TRBJ2-7	CAASPSYEQYF	TGTGCCGCCTCCCCGTCCTACGAGCAGTACTTC
NA	TRBV27	NA	TRBJ2-1	CASSAVESGHNEQFF	TGTGCCAGCAGTGCAGTGGAGTCTGGTCACAATGAGCAGTTCTTC
NA	TRBV6-1	few	TRBJ1-6	CASSERDTYNSPLHF	TGTGCCAGCAGTGAGCGGGACACCTATAATTCACCCCTCCACTTT
NA	TRBV15	NA	TRBJ2-6	CATSREVTREGANVLTF	TGTGCCACCAGCAGAGAGGTTACCAGGGAAGGGGCCAACGTCCTGACTTTC
TRBD1	TRBV20-1	NA	TRBJ2-7	CSAKRTGSLYEQYF	TGCAGTGCTAAACGGACAGGGTCCCTATACGAGCAGTACTTC
NA	TRBV6-1	NA	TRBJ1-6	CASRRGQRLWPLHF	TGTGCCAGCAGACGGGGGCAAAGATTGTGGCCCCTCCACTTT
TRBD1	TRBV20-1	NA	TRBJ2-7	CSATPGQGDYEQYF	TGCAGTGCGACCCCGGGACAGGGGGACTACGAGCAGTACTTC
TRBD2	TRBV11-2	few	TRBJ2-3	CASSLERAGVAGDTQYF	TGTGCCAGCAGCTTAGAACGAGCGGGAGTGGCGGGAGATACGCAGTATTTT
NA	TRBV28	NA	TRBJ1-2	CASSLSYGYTF	TGTGCCAGCAGTTTATCCTATGGCTACACCTTC
NA	TRBV11-2	NA	TRBJ1-1	CASSLEVRVVPANTEAFF	TGTGCCAGCAGCTTAGAGGTCAGGGTTGTACCAGCGAACACTGAAGCTTTCTTT
TRBD2	TRBV7-7	NA	TRBJ2-2	CASSLSETRLAVTGELFF	TGTGCTAGCAGCTTATCGGAAACTAGACTAGCGGTTACCGGGGAGCTGTTTTTT
TRBD2	TRBV6-1	NA	TRBJ2-3	CASSDLTSGGRAQYF	TGTGCCAGCAGTGACCTGACTAGCGGGGGAAGGGCGCAGTATTTT
NA	TRBV7-8	NA	TRBJ1-5	CASSFRQGFNQPQHF	TGTGCCAGCAGCTTTAGGCAGGGGTTCAATCAGCCCCAGCATTTT
NA	TRBV6-5	NA	TRBJ2-4	CASSYGAEMAKNIQYF	TGTGCCAGCAGTTACGGTGCAGAGATGGCCAAAAACATTCAGTACTTC
NA	TRBV7-2	NA	TRBJ2-1	CASSLMGHREQFF	TGTGCCAGCAGCTTAATGGGCCACCGGGAGCAGTTCTTC
NA	TRBV6-2/TRBV6-3	NA	TRBJ2-7	CASSSRFGVGRSYEQYF	TGTGCCAGCAGTTCCCGATTCGGCGTCGGGAGATCCTACGAGCAGTACTTC
NA	TRBV19	NA	TRBJ1-1	CASKPRYEVKRLATEAFF	TGTGCCAGTAAACCCAGGTACGAGGTAAAGCGCCTCGCCACTGAAGCTTTCTTT
TRBD1	TRBV7-2	once	TRBJ2-1	CASSPGYGTGTYNEQFF	TGTGCCAGCAGCCCAGGGTATGGGACAGGTACCTACAATGAGCAGTTCTTC